This TCR beta chain was captured by sequencing in a study of cytomegalovirus exposure and HLA in healthy donors. Background on the study: Assignment to the Caucasian-associated ancestry cluster applied to around 80% of the approximately 400 genotyped donors.

Study-level findings and limits: Donors were assumed by presence/absence analyses to have roughly uniform sequencing depth. Some highly shared sequence variants likely arose as a pipeline artifact.

With regard to this clone: What it recognizes is unknown.

Trimming stripped 6 bases from V and 8 bases from J, with 16 bases between. The CDR3 covers 13 residues. The germline V gene encodes CDR1 MDHEN and CDR2 SYDVKM. The PCR contained 60 Vbeta and 13 Jbeta primers. Assay: immunoSEQ multiplex PCR; the TCRdb copy retains only in-frame clones and omits some. The sample yields approximately 300,000 clones, around 80% seen once. Material for sequencing was PBMCs. The chain has TRBV28 and TRBJ1-1; maybe TRBD1 (5 bases). The sequence was collected from a girl between 2 and 10 years old in good health and CMV-seronegative. The CDR3 region is CASRGGTVKEAFF. The CDR3 DNA follows: TGTGCCAGCAGGGGGGGGACGGTTAAGGAAGCTTTCTTT. The whole variable domain, filled in from reference TRBV28 and TRBJ1-1, reads DVKVTQSSRYLVKRTGEKVFLECVQDMDHENMFWYRQDPGLGLRLIYFSYDVKMKEKGDIPEGYSVSREKKERFSLILESASTNQTSMYLCASRGGTVKEAFFGQGTRLTVV.